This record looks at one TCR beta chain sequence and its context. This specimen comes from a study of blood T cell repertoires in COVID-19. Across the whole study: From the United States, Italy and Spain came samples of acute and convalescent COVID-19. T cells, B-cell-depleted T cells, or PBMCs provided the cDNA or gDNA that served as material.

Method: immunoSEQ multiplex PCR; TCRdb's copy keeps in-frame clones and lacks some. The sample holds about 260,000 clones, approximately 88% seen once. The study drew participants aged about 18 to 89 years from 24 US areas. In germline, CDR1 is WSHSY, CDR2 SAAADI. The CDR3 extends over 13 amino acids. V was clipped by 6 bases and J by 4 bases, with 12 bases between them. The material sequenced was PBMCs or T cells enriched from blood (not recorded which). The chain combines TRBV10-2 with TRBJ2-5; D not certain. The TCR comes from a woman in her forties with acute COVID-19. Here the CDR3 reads CASSGWSGETQYF. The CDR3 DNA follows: TGCGCCAGCAGCGGGTGGTCGGGAGAGACCCAGTACTTC.